This T cell receptor beta chain was recovered during a study of glioma-infiltrating T cells (dated by TCRdb to 2015 to 2016). The study in broad terms: Glioma tissue, non-neoplastic brain tissue and matched peripheral blood mononuclear cells were used as sources from which TCR alpha- and beta-chain repertoires were sequenced. To gauge divergence between tissue and blood T-cell populations, every tissue-infiltrating repertoire was compared against the peripheral blood repertoire from the same patient. The paired cohort was made up of three low-grade glioma patients, several primary glioblastoma patients and three non-glioma patients who contributed non-neoplastic brain tissue. Overall results and qualifications from the work: Tissue and blood shared very few CDR3 sequences, a result attributed to high CDR3 diversity and limited sampling. The group comparisons were based on small numbers of patients: three non-neoplastic, three low-grade glioma and several glioblastoma patients. VJ-independent divergence between tissue and blood was lower than expected in non-neoplastic patients but higher than expected in all gliomas, particularly low-grade gliomas.

TCR alpha and beta CDR3 regions were amplified with the iRepertoire nested amplicon-rescue multiplex PCR (arm-PCR) platform from RNA. The input for one-step reverse transcription and amplification was roughly 85-400 ng of either tissue mRNA or PBMC total RNA. Following bead purification, Illumina adapters were added through a secondary multiplex PCR, and the libraries were then gel-purified between 200 and 400 bp. The libraries contained internal 6-nucleotide barcodes that were used for demultiplexing. Libraries were sequenced on an Illumina MiSeq with 2x220 or 2x250 nucleotide paired-end reads. Under the source paper's analysis protocol: FLASH 1.2.11 was used to merge paired reads, and BWA-MEM then aligned the reads to the GRCh37 human genome before TRA and TRB reads were extracted. V and J assignment used an IMGT-derived reference of cassette sequences and CDR3 motifs that included pseudogenes. Reads were translated in three frames, and productive CDR3s were defined as those with a C...FGXG motif and no stop codons. Unique combinations of V-J cassette pair and CDR3 amino acid sequence were defined as clonotypes. Filtering of reads was based on Hamming distance, with the threshold set by the sequence error rate of each sample in mapped regions. TCRdb passed the public sequencing reads through fastp at Q25 and MiXCR, retaining productive beta sequences. Each CDR3 protein gets just one entry, which takes the most common genes and DNA from the rows behind it. For this entry, the V and J calls and clone size follow TCRdb and not the study's own pipeline. For this sample there are around 43,000 distinct CDR3 sequences; about a fifth appear just once. Around 6.3% of the sample goes to the ten largest clones.

Note on this clonotype: It has no known antigen specificity. No qualities accompany the bases; no much larger clone lies one base away.

This TCR was recovered from a human donor with low-grade glioma or glioblastoma, undergoing nonglioma brain surgery, or in good health (not recorded which). The specimen sequenced was glioma tissue, nonneoplastic brain tissue, or PBMCs (not recorded which).

The CDR3 amino acid sequence is: CASSPRLAGDTGELFF. The DNA reads TGTGCCAGCAGTCCCCGACTAGCGGGAGACACCGGGGAGCTGTTTTTT. The sequence is built from TRBV6-1 and TRBJ2-2; TRBD2 lines up with 12 middle nucleotides. The germline V gene provides CDR1 MNHNS and CDR2 SASEGT. From its cysteine to its phenylalanine, the CDR3 spans 16 amino acids. The CDR3 DNA has 48 bases and is translated from base 1. Here V drops 5 bases and J drops 3 bases, and the junction holds 4 bases not matched to any gene.